This T cell receptor beta chain was found in a study of Ad26.COV2.S vaccination and SARS-CoV-2 variants. Germline loops: CDR1 MNHNY, CDR2 SVGAGI (reference sequence). The CDR3 has 14 residues. V was clipped by 4 bases and J by 4 bases; unmatched bases: 6. Notes on this clone: Antigen: not known.

Measured with immunoSEQ multiplex PCR; TCRdb has only the in-frame clones, and not every one. The sample has about 350,000 clones, about 92% seen once. General study findings and limits: Assessments of TCR breadth and depth may have underestimated the total T cell responses. Vaccinees reportedly had broad spike-specific CD8+ and CD4+ T cell responses.

This chain joins TRBV6-6 and TRBJ2-7, with 8 bases fitting TRBD1. This clonotype was sampled from a human donor who had recovered from COVID-19. The sequences come from peripheral blood, collected after recovery from COVID-19. For the CDR3, the DNA is TGTGCCAGCAGTTCCCGGACAGGGACGTACGAGCAGTACTTC. Translating it yields CASSSRTGTYEQYF.